This T cell receptor (beta chain) is from a study of T cell responses to AZD1222 COVID-19 vaccine. Study-wide context: Pooled in the analysis were second doses at about 4 or about 12 weeks. Overall study findings and caveats: Unmutated regions of variants are reportedly targeted by nearly half of spike-specific TCRs. Researchers report vaccine-associated CD4 TCRs spanning spike, with dominance at 160-218 and 743-854. The number of AZD1222 recipients seropositive at baseline was only 5 to 7.

Trimming at V came to 5 bases and at J to 7 bases, leaving 8 bases not matched to a gene. This CDR3 is 14 amino acids long. Germline CDR1 is SGHVS and CDR2 is FQNEAQ. Note on this clone: Its antigen is unknown.

TCRdb keeps only in-frame clones here, not all; method: immunoSEQ multiplex PCR. Of under 200,000 clones in the sample, 94% are singletons; the top ten hold around 0.66%. The chain carries TRBV7-8 and TRBJ1-1, with TRBD1 matching over 9 bases. Material: peripheral blood, obtained on day 0 of AZD1222 vaccination. The clonotype originates from an adult in good health. DNA for the CDR3: TGTGCCAGCAGCCCCGGGATGACAGGGGGTGAAGCTTTCTTT. Translating it yields CASSPGMTGGEAFF.